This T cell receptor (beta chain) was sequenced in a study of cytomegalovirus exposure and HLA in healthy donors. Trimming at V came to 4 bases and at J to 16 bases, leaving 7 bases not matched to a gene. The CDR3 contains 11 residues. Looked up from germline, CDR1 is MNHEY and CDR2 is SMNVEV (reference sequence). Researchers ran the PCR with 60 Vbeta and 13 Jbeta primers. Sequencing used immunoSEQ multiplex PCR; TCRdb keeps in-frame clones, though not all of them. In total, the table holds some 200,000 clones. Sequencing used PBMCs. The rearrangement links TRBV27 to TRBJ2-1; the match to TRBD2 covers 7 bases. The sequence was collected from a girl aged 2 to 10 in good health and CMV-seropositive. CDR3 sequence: CASSYGTKEFF. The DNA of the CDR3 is TGTGCCAGCAGTTATGGGACTAAAGAATTCTTC.